This TCR beta chain was profiled in a study of blood T cell repertoires in COVID-19. Study summary: Donors in the United States, Italy and Spain gave samples during acute or convalescent COVID-19. In each case, the material was cDNA or gDNA derived from T cells, B-cell-depleted T cells, or PBMCs.

Enrolled through a virtual design, the participants were between roughly 18 and 100 years of age and came from some 26 US areas. Study processing details: Nucleated cell counts were estimated from reference gene primer amplification. Only in-frame clones appear in the TCRdb table, and some are missing; sequencing was by immunoSEQ multiplex PCR. From that table come the V and J calls and clone size; the DNA was used to work out D and trimming. Of about 130,000 clones listed, around four fifths are singletons. Trimming left V 4 bases short and J 4 bases short, with 12 bases between. CDR3 length equals 14 residues. CDR1 is KGHDR, CDR2 SFDVKD, per germline.

The clonotype comes from a man aged 35-49 years with acute COVID-19. The sample taken for sequencing was PBMCs or T cells enriched from blood (not recorded which). The chain carries TRBV24-1 and TRBJ2-5; a possible D gene is TRBD1 (5 bases). CDR3 sequence: CATSDSLGVETQYF. CDR3 nucleotide sequence: TGTGCCACCAGTGACTCCCTAGGGGTAGAGACCCAGTACTTC.